These 30 T cell receptor beta chains were all obtained from the same sample, sequenced in a study of human T cells and chemical hapten exposure. Indicated time point: pre-sensitization, week 0. Treatment reported: therapeutic diphenylcyclopropenone sensitization with weekly scalp DPC. One entry per CDR3 protein, called by TCRdb with MiXCR from the RACE reads. The sample records approximately 180,000 distinct CDR3 sequences, about 31% being singletons. The sample consisted of whole blood, taken in connection with sensitization to the hapten diphenylcyclopropenone (DPC). Receptors were obtained from a woman in her 30s with alopecia areata. Some clones in this sample may be carry-over from other donors' samples.

V usage is TRBV11-3 and J usage is TRBJ2-1, with 7 bases that match TRBD1. The CDR3 spans 13 residues. The V gene end was trimmed by 1 base and the J gene end by 15 bases; junction bases not matched to a gene: 9. The germline V gene has CDR1 SGHNT and CDR2 YENEEA. The CDR3 DNA sequence: TGTGCCAGCAGCTTAGCCACAGGGGAACGACGGTTCTTC. It specifies CASSLATGERRFF. The entire variable domain, with the rest obtained from reference TRBV11-3 and TRBJ2-1, is as follows: EAGVVQSPRYKIIEKKQPVAFWCNPISGHNTLYWYLQNLGQGPELLIRYENEEAVDDSQLPKDRFSAERLKGVDSTLKIQPAELGDSAVYLCASSLATGERRFFGPGTRLTVL.

This clonotype was counted a few times. V and J are TRBV20-1 and TRBJ2-7, with TRBD2 identical over 9 bases. Trimming at V came to 0 bases and at J to 3 bases, leaving 9 bases not matched to a gene. The CDR3 totals 16 residues. Germline CDR1 DFQATT, CDR2 SNEGSKA (reference sequence). CDR3 bases: TGCAGTGCTAGAGATCCCGCTAAGCGGGGGGACTACGAGCAGTACTTC. Translation: CSARDPAKRGDYEQYF.

This clonotype has a handful of counts. The chain carries TRBV11-2 and TRBJ2-4, with 7 bases aligning to TRBD2. The CDR3 totals 13 residues. The germline CDR1 and CDR2 sequences are SGHAT and FQNNGV. With V trimmed by 4 bases and J by 7 bases, 4 bases remained unmatched. CDR3 nucleotide sequence: TGTGCCAGCAGCTCAGGACTAGGCAACATTCAGTACTTC. Its translation is CASSSGLGNIQYF.

In its sample, this clonotype was seen a few times. The V gene is TRBV28, the J gene TRBJ2-4; D not resolved. Trimming took 6 bases from V and 0 from J, leaving 18 bases between them. This CDR3 is 17 amino acids long. Germline-derived CDR1 and CDR2 are MDHEN and SYDVKM. The CDR3, as DNA: TGTGCCAGCAGCTCTTCTGGCTCAGGTGCAGCCAAAAACATTCAGTACTTC. It encodes CASSSSGSGAAKNIQYF.

The chain carries TRBV4-1 and TRBJ2-2, with 10 bases lining up with TRBD2. The CDR3 runs 17 residues. The germline V gene has CDR1 MGHRA and CDR2 YSYEKL. Trimming at V came to 3 bases and at J to 4 bases, leaving 8 bases not matched to a gene. CDR3 nucleotide sequence: TGCGCCAGCAGCCAGGCCAGCGGGAGGGCTTCCACCGGGGAGCTGTTTTTT. This sequence encodes CASSQASGRASTGELFF.

The J gene is TRBJ2-3, the V gene TRBV7-9, with D possibly TRBD2 on 5 matching bases. CDR3 size: 13 residues. Deletions cut 7 bases from V and 3 bases from J, with 11 bases between. Germline CDR1 and CDR2: SEHNR and FQNEAQ (reference sequence). CDR3 nucleotide sequence: TGTGCCAGCACCCTGACGGGGACAGATACGCAGTATTTT. Protein sequence: CASTLTGTDTQYF.

The chain joins TRBV14 to TRBJ2-3; D is undetermined. V was shortened by 0 bases and J by 10 bases, with 11 bases between the two germline ends. CDR1 is SGHDN, CDR2 FVKESK, per germline. This CDR3 contains 13 residues. The CDR3 region is CASSQDLPDPQYF. The DNA of the CDR3 is TGTGCCAGCAGCCAAGATCTCCCAGACCCGCAGTATTTT.

The chain joins TRBV10-2 to TRBJ1-5; TRBD1 aligns across 8 bases. CDR1 WSHSY and CDR2 SAAADI come from the germline V gene. V lost 10 bases, J lost 1 base, and 3 bases stayed unmatched. CDR3 size: 13 residues. CDR3 amino acids: CATRTGSNQPQHF. As DNA, the CDR3 is TGCGCCACCCGGACAGGGAGCAATCAGCCCCAGCATTTT.

The chain couples TRBV12-3 or TRBV12-4 to TRBJ2-7, with TRBD1 identical over 11 bases. This CDR3 is built from 15 residues. V gave up 5 bases and J gave up 3 bases; unmatched junction bases: 6. CDR3 in DNA: TGTGCCAGCAGTCACCGGGACAGGGGGGGCTACGAGCAGTACTTC. Protein: CASSHRDRGGYEQYF.

This clonotype occurred a few times. The V gene is TRBV29-1, the J gene TRBJ2-7, with D possibly matching TRBD1 (6 bases). Germline V gene data show CDR1 as SQVTM and CDR2 as ANQGSEA. This CDR3 spans 12 amino acids. Deletions cut 5 bases from V and 2 bases from J, with 10 bases between. As DNA, the CDR3 is TGCAGCGTTCTACAGGGAACCTACGAGCAGTACTTC. It specifies CSVLQGTYEQYF.

This clonotype was seen a single time. The V and J genes are TRBV12-3 or TRBV12-4 and TRBJ1-2, with TRBD1 identical over 8 bases. The J segment lost 6 bases and the V segment lost 6 bases, leaving 18 bases of the junction unmatched. The CDR3 runs to 17 residues. The CDR3 is CASSPISGQGVTNGYTF. Here the CDR3 DNA reads TGTGCCAGCAGCCCTATATCCGGACAGGGAGTTACGAATGGCTACACCTTC.

The V and J genes are TRBV10-3 and TRBJ2-1; D uncertain. V was cut by 7 bases and J by 2 bases, with 9 bases left in between. This CDR3 has 13 residues. CDR1 ENHRY and CDR2 SYGVKD come from the germline V gene. Written as DNA, the CDR3 is TGTGCCATCACGTCGGATACCTACAATGAGCAGTTCTTC. Protein product: CAITSDTYNEQFF.

The chain uses TRBV2 and TRBJ1-1, with 7 nucleotides matching TRBD1. Trimming took 5 bases from V and 2 from J; bases not matched to a gene: 8. The germline CDR1 and CDR2 sequences are SNHLY and FYNNEI. The CDR3 is 15 amino acids. The DNA of the CDR3 is TGTGCCAGCAGTCTTCGGACAGGACCAAACACTGAAGCTTTCTTT. Its translation is CASSLRTGPNTEAFF.

The rearrangement links TRBV28 to TRBJ2-4, with D perhaps assigned TRBD1 or TRBD2 (5 bases each). CDR1 and CDR2 from the germline V gene are MDHEN and SYDVKM. The V end lost 6 bases, the J end lost 9 bases, and 18 bases lay between the germline ends. CDR3 length equals 14 residues. The CDR3 loop reads CASRTAGLSGIQYF. The CDR3 coding sequence is TGTGCCAGCAGGACAGCCGGACTGTCGGGCATTCAGTACTTC. Filled out from reference TRBV28 and TRBJ2-4, the complete variable domain reads DVKVTQSSRYLVKRTGEKVFLECVQDMDHENMFWYRQDPGLGLRLIYFSYDVKMKEKGDIPEGYSVSREKKERFSLILESASTNQTSMYLCASRTAGLSGIQYFGAGTRLSVL.

In this sample, this clonotype turned up a few times. The chain joins TRBV9 to TRBJ2-4; 8 bases line up with TRBD1. V trimming: 0 bases; J trimming: 6 bases; junction bases outside the gene matches: 2. The CDR3 contains 14 residues. The germline V gene has CDR1 SGDLS and CDR2 YYNGEE. CDR3 loop: CASSVGQGTNIQYF. In nucleotides, the CDR3 is TGTGCCAGCAGCGTAGGACAGGGGACAAACATTCAGTACTTC. Based on the CDR3 plus reference TRBV9 and TRBJ2-4, the full variable domain is DSGVTQTPKHLITATGQRVTLRCSPRSGDLSVYWYQQSLDQGLQFLIQYYNGEERAKGNILERFSAQQFPDLHSELNLSSLELGDSALYFCASSVGQGTNIQYFGAGTRLSVL.

This clonotype was counted only a few times. CDR3 sequence reads: CASSSLLRYEQYF. In DNA, the CDR3 is TGTGCCAGCAGCTCACTTTTACGCTACGAGCAGTACTTC. The chain recombines TRBV5-5 with TRBJ2-7; D unresolved. The CDR3 covers 13 residues. Germline V CDR1 and CDR2: SGHKS, YYEKEE (reference sequence). V was cut by 3 bases and J by 3 bases, with 10 bases left in between. Full variable domain (missing parts from reference TRBV5-5 and TRBJ2-7): DAGVTQSPTHLIKTRGQQVTLRCSPISGHKSVSWYQQVLGQGPQFIFQYYEKEERGRGNFPDRFSARQFPNYSSELNVNALLLGDSALYLCASSSLLRYEQYFGPGTRLTVT.

A few counts support this clonotype. The CDR3 nucleotides read TGCAGTGCCCTGGGGCCGAACACCGGGGAGCTGTTTTTT. Translating gives CSALGPNTGELFF. The V and J genes are TRBV20-1 and TRBJ2-2; tentatively, D is TRBD1 (5 bases). V was shortened by 6 bases and J by 0 bases, with 8 bases between the two germline ends. This CDR3 spans 13 amino acids. From germline, CDR1 is DFQATT and CDR2 SNEGSKA (reference sequence).

The V gene is TRBV24-1, the J gene TRBJ2-3, with TRBD2 matching 7 bases. The germline V gene has CDR1 KGHDR and CDR2 SFDVKD. With 1 base clipped from V and 4 bases from J, the junction kept 4 bases outside the gene matches. The CDR3 runs 15 residues. CDR3 coding DNA: TGTGCCACCAGTGATTTAGCGGGGTCGGCAGATACGCAGTATTTT. As protein: CATSDLAGSADTQYF.

The genes are TRBV7-2 and TRBJ2-7; 7 nucleotides agree with TRBD1. The CDR3 loop spans 17 amino acids. J lost 0 bases, V lost 5 bases, and 13 bases had no gene match. Germline V CDR1 and CDR2: SGHTA, FQGNSA. CDR3: CASSPVAGGFPSYEQYF. CDR3 DNA sequence: TGTGCCAGCAGCCCGGTGGCAGGGGGATTTCCCTCCTACGAGCAGTACTTC.

The chain links TRBV28 to TRBJ1-5; the D is unclear. CDR3 length: 19 amino acids. Germline assignment: CDR1 MDHEN and CDR2 SYDVKM. Trimming took 7 bases from V and 0 from J, leaving 25 bases between them. The CDR3 here is CASNSYPRTPKNSNQPQHF. CDR3 nucleotides: TGTGCCAGCAACTCCTATCCAAGAACCCCAAAAAATAGCAATCAGCCCCAGCATTTT.

This clonotype was counted between two and nine times. The V call is TRBV7-9, the J call TRBJ1-2, with 8 bases matching TRBD1. The CDR3 totals 14 residues. The V and J ends lost 6 bases and 2 bases, in that order; junction bases with no gene match: 5. Germline V lookup: CDR1 SEHNR, CDR2 FQNEAQ (reference sequence). The CDR3 loop is CASRRDRSNYGYTF. The CDR3 DNA reads as TGTGCCAGCAGACGGGACAGGTCAAACTATGGCTACACCTTC. The whole variable domain, remainder taken from reference TRBV7-9 and TRBJ1-2, is DTGVSQNPRHKITKRGQNVTFRCDPISEHNRLYWYRQTLGQGPEFLTYFQNEAQLEKSRLLSDRFSAERPKGSFSTLEIQRTEQGDSAMYLCASRRDRSNYGYTFGSGTRLTVV.

This clonotype was seen a handful of times. The chain links TRBV29-1 to TRBJ1-1; no firm D call. Looked up from germline, CDR1 is SQVTM and CDR2 is ANQGSEA. Trimming cost V 4 bases and J 0 bases, with 9 bases left between them. The CDR3 is made up of 13 amino acids. CDR3 nucleotide sequence: TGCAGCGTTGCCTCCGCCGTGAACACTGAAGCTTTCTTT. This translates into CSVASAVNTEAFF.

The V and J genes are TRBV6-1 and TRBJ2-2; D remains ambiguous. Germline loops: CDR1 MNHNS, CDR2 SASEGT. The CDR3 totals 12 residues. V lost 5 bases, J lost 4 bases, and 5 bases lay in between. The chain's CDR3 is CASSWATGELFF. DNA of the CDR3: TGTGCCAGCAGTTGGGCCACCGGGGAGCTGTTTTTT.

This rearrangement joins TRBV28 to TRBJ1-3, with D uncertain. The CDR3 is made up of 16 amino acids. CDR1 and CDR2 (germline): MDHEN, SYDVKM. Trimming took 5 bases from V and 4 from J, leaving 18 bases between them. The CDR3: CASSLTGPQGGNTIYF. Written as DNA, the CDR3 is TGTGCCAGCAGTCTTACTGGGCCCCAAGGGGGAAACACCATATATTTT.

The table lists this clonotype with a few counts. The chain links TRBV6-2 or TRBV6-3 to TRBJ1-2; 9 bases agree with TRBD1. CDR1 and CDR2 (germline): MNHEY, SVGEGT. CDR3 length: 14 residues. Trimming at V came to 0 bases and at J to 8 bases, leaving 4 bases not matched to a gene. The CDR3 is CASSYSGTGMGYTF. The CDR3 DNA reads TGTGCCAGCAGTTACTCCGGGACAGGGATGGGCTACACCTTC.

The chain couples TRBV21-1 to TRBJ2-7; the table assigns TRBD1, which was not confirmed against the DNA. TRBV21-1 is assigned pseudogene status. CDR3 length equals 13 residues. The DNA for the CDR3 is TGTGCCAGCAGCAACCCCGGGACCCTAGAGCAGTACTTC. Its translation is CASSNPGTLEQYF.

This clonotype has just a few counts. This sequence joins TRBV27 and TRBJ2-7; tentative D call: TRBD2 (5 bases). V was shortened by 6 bases and J by 3 bases, with 18 bases between the two germline ends. Germline CDR1 is MNHEY and CDR2 is SMNVEV (reference sequence). The CDR3 totals 15 residues. Here the CDR3 DNA reads TGTGCCAGCAGCTCGGAGGCAGAGGGCTTCTACGAGCAGTACTTC. It codes for CASSSEAEGFYEQYF.

This sequence joins TRBV7-9 and TRBJ2-1; TRBD2 aligns across 14 bases. From germline, CDR1 is SEHNR and CDR2 FQNEAQ (reference sequence). Trimming took 5 bases from V and 5 from J; bases not matched to a gene: 8. This CDR3 is built from 17 residues. The CDR3 DNA reads TGTGCCAGCAGCCCAGGGACTAGCGGGAGCGTCCACAATGAGCAGTTCTTC. It is translated as CASSPGTSGSVHNEQFF. Filled out from reference TRBV7-9 and TRBJ2-1, the complete variable domain reads DTGVSQNPRHKITKRGQNVTFRCDPISEHNRLYWYRQTLGQGPEFLTYFQNEAQLEKSRLLSDRFSAERPKGSFSTLEIQRTEQGDSAMYLCASSPGTSGSVHNEQFFGPGTRLTVL.

This clonotype was recorded at least ten times. The CDR3 bases are TGTGCCAGCAGTGAAGGACAGGGATCCTACAATGAGCAGTTCTTC. Its protein is CASSEGQGSYNEQFF. The chain joins TRBV2 to TRBJ2-1; 7 bases agree with TRBD1. The V and J ends lost 1 base and 1 base, in that order; junction bases with no gene match: 1. In germline, CDR1 is SNHLY, CDR2 FYNNEI. This CDR3 has 15 residues. Complete variable domain (other parts from reference TRBV2 and TRBJ2-1): EPEVTQTPSHQVTQMGQEVILRCVPISNHLYFYWYRQILGQKVEFLVSFYNNEISEKSEIFDDQFSVERPDGSNFTLKIRSTKLEDSAMYFCASSEGQGSYNEQFFGPGTRLTVL.

The genes are TRBV28 and TRBJ1-3, with TRBD1 matching over 7 bases. The germline V gene has CDR1 MDHEN and CDR2 SYDVKM. V shed 4 bases and J 4 bases; nucleotides not matched to a gene: 19. The length of the CDR3 is 19 residues. The CDR3: CASSSYNDRDPLRGNTIYF. The DNA of the CDR3 is TGTGCCAGCAGTTCATACAACGACAGGGATCCTTTGAGGGGAAACACCATATATTTT. Drawing the rest from reference TRBV28 and TRBJ1-3, the complete variable domain is DVKVTQSSRYLVKRTGEKVFLECVQDMDHENMFWYRQDPGLGLRLIYFSYDVKMKEKGDIPEGYSVSREKKERFSLILESASTNQTSMYLCASSSYNDRDPLRGNTIYFGEGSWLTVV.